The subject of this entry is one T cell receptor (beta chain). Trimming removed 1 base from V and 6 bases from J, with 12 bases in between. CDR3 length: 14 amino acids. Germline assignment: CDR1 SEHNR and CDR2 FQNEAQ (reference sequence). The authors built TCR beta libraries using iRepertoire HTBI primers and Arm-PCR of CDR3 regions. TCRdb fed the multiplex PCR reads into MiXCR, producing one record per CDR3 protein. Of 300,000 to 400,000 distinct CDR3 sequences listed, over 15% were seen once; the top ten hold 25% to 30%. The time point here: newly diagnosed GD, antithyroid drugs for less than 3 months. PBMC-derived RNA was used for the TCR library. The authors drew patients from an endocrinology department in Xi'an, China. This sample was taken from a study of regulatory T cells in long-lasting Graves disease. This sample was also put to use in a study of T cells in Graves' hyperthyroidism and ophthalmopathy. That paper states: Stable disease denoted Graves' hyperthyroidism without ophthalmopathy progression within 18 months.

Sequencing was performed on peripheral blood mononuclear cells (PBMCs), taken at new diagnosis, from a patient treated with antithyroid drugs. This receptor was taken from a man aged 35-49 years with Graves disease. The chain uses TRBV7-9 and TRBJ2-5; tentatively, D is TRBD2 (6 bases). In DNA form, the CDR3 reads TGTGCCAGCAGCTTAGTAGGGGCGGGAAAGACCCAGTACTTC. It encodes CASSLVGAGKTQYF.